Described below is a single TCR beta chain sequence and its context. Building the TCR beta libraries relied on iRepertoire HTBI primers, and CDR3 regions underwent Arm-PCR. TCRdb called the multiplex PCR reads again in MiXCR, with one record for every CDR3 protein. The sample comprises 400,000 to 650,000 distinct CDR3 sequences, more than 15% of which are singletons, and around 25% rests with the top ten. The time point was: newly diagnosed GD, antithyroid drugs for less than 3 months. The TCR library was made from RNA that had been extracted from PBMCs in TRIzol. The data were taken from a study of regulatory T cells in long-lasting Graves disease. This sample was shared with a second study, whose subject was T cells in Graves' hyperthyroidism and ophthalmopathy.

This specimen consisted of peripheral blood mononuclear cells (PBMCs), obtained at new diagnosis, from a patient treated with antithyroid drugs. This receptor was identified in a woman aged 40-65 years with Graves disease.

The CDR3 region is CASRQDRFAGFRNTEAFF. CDR3 nucleotide sequence: TGCGCCAGCAGACAGGACAGGTTTGCAGGATTTAGGAACACTGAAGCTTTCTTT. The chain is built from TRBV5-1 and TRBJ1-1; TRBD1 matches at 7 bases. The germline V gene has CDR1 SGHRS and CDR2 YFSETQ. V shed 5 bases, J shed 1 base, and the junction held 17 bases outside the gene matches. This CDR3 contains 18 residues.